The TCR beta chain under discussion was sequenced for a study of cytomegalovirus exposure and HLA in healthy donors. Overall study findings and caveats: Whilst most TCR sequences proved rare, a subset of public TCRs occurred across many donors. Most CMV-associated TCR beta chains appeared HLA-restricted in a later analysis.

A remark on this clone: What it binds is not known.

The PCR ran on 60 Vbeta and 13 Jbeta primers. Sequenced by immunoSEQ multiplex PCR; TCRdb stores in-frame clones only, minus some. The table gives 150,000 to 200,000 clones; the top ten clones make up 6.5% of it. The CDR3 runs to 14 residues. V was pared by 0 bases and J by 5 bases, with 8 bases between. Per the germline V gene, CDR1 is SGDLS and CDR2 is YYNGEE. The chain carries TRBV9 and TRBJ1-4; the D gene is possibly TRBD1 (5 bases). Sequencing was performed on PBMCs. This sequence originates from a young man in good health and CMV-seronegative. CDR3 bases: TGTGCCAGCAGCGTAGACAGGCGGAATGAAAAACTGTTTTTT. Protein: CASSVDRRNEKLFF.